The rows below give T cell receptor beta chains drawn from one sample of a study of blood T cell repertoires in COVID-19. Profiled with immunoSEQ multiplex PCR; TCRdb holds only in-frame clones, not every one. The table has around 300,000 clones, around nine tenths seen once. The sequenced sample was PBMCs or T cells enriched from blood (not recorded which). The source of these receptors is a woman aged 18-30 years who had recovered from COVID-19. Both conserved end residues are part of each CDR3. D genes are given only for firm matches. Some rows mark clone size as missing; the rest say once, few, many or name a class of expanded clone.

J: TRBJ1-4
length: 13
V: TRBV28
size: NA
D: NA
CDR3: CASITGVGEKLFF
DNA: TGTGCCAGCATTACCGGGGTGGGAGAAAAACTGTTTTTT

J: TRBJ2-7
length: 15
V: TRBV9
size: NA
D: TRBD2
CDR3: CASSASSGQSYEQYF
DNA: TGTGCCAGCAGCGCCTCTAGCGGGCAATCCTACGAGCAGTACTTC

J: TRBJ2-6
length: 14
V: TRBV30
size: once
D: NA
CDR3: CAWSQGSGANVLTF
DNA: TGTGCCTGGAGTCAGGGCTCTGGGGCCAACGTCCTGACTTTC

J: TRBJ2-5
length: 15
V: TRBV24-1
size: NA
D: TRBD1
CDR3: CATSDWSQGEETQYF
DNA: TGTGCCACCAGTGATTGGTCGCAGGGGGAAGAGACCCAGTACTTC

J: TRBJ2-3
length: 15
V: TRBV10-1
size: few
D: NA
CDR3: CASSDPGGESDTQYF
DNA: TGCGCCAGCAGTGACCCCGGCGGAGAATCGGATACGCAGTATTTT

J: TRBJ2-2
length: 12
V: TRBV12-3/TRBV12-4
size: NA
D: NA
CDR3: CASSSSTGELFF
DNA: TGTGCCAGCAGTTCTTCTACCGGGGAGCTGTTTTTT

J: TRBJ1-1
length: 15
V: TRBV5-1
size: NA
D: NA
CDR3: CASSFNGRGVTEAFF
DNA: TGCGCCAGCAGCTTCAACGGCAGGGGTGTCACTGAAGCTTTCTTT

J: TRBJ2-1
length: 17
V: TRBV19
size: NA
D: NA
CDR3: CASSIQAGDPSPNEQFF
DNA: TGTGCCAGTAGCATTCAAGCAGGGGACCCTTCCCCCAATGAGCAGTTCTTC

J: TRBJ1-1
length: 15
V: TRBV30
size: NA
D: NA
CDR3: CAWTPSVLQDTEAFF
DNA: TGTGCCTGGACCCCCTCGGTCCTCCAAGACACTGAAGCTTTCTTT

J: TRBJ2-2
length: 19
V: TRBV15
size: NA
D: TRBD2
CDR3: CATSRGITGLAGAAGELFF
DNA: TGTGCCACCAGCAGAGGGATCACGGGACTAGCGGGAGCGGCCGGGGAGCTGTTTTTT

J: TRBJ1-5
length: 16
V: TRBV5-6
size: NA
D: TRBD1
CDR3: CASSYGTGGSNQPQHF
DNA: TGTGCCAGCAGCTACGGGACAGGGGGGTCCAATCAGCCCCAGCATTTT

J: TRBJ2-7
length: 13
V: TRBV27
size: NA
D: NA
CDR3: CASKIVGAGEQYF
DNA: TGTGCCAGCAAAATCGTAGGTGCGGGCGAGCAGTACTTC

J: TRBJ1-4
length: 14
V: TRBV28
size: NA
D: TRBD1
CDR3: CASSPGQTNEKLFF
DNA: TGTGCCAGCAGTCCGGGACAGACGAACGAAAAACTGTTTTTT

J: TRBJ2-5
length: 15
V: TRBV19
size: NA
D: TRBD1
CDR3: CASSRTGGNGETQYF
DNA: TGTGCCAGTAGTAGGACAGGGGGTAATGGAGAGACCCAGTACTTC

J: TRBJ2-2
length: 15
V: TRBV9
size: NA
D: TRBD2
CDR3: CASSVTSGNTGELFF
DNA: TGTGCCAGCAGCGTGACTAGCGGTAACACCGGGGAGCTGTTTTTT

J: TRBJ2-7
length: 14
V: TRBV7-2
size: NA
D: TRBD1
CDR3: CASSLRGLSYEQYF
DNA: TGTGCCAGCAGTCTGAGGGGGCTGTCCTACGAGCAGTACTTC

J: TRBJ1-5
length: 14
V: TRBV4-2
size: NA
D: NA
CDR3: CASSQVTRNQPQHF
DNA: TGTGCCAGCAGCCAAGTAACCAGGAATCAGCCCCAGCATTTT

J: TRBJ1-2
length: 14
V: TRBV3-1/TRBV3-2
size: NA
D: TRBD1
CDR3: CASSQPGTVYGYTF
DNA: TGTGCCAGCAGCCAACCCGGGACAGTCTATGGCTACACCTTC

J: TRBJ1-6
length: 14
V: TRBV2
size: NA
D: NA
CDR3: CASSVRGGNSPLHF
DNA: TGTGCCAGCAGTGTCCGGGGGGGCAATTCACCCCTCCACTTT

J: TRBJ2-3
length: 15
V: TRBV25-1
size: NA
D: TRBD2
CDR3: CASRDAGGGTDTQYF
DNA: TGTGCCAGCAGGGATGCGGGGGGCGGAACAGATACGCAGTATTTT

J: TRBJ2-1
length: 17
V: TRBV5-1
size: NA
D: TRBD2
CDR3: CASSPAVTSGSANEQFF
DNA: TGCGCCAGCAGCCCCGCCGTGACTAGCGGGAGCGCAAATGAGCAGTTCTTC

J: TRBJ2-3
length: 13
V: TRBV2
size: NA
D: NA
CDR3: CASRVSGTDTQYF
DNA: TGTGCCAGCAGGGTAAGCGGGACAGATACGCAGTATTTT

J: TRBJ2-3
length: 13
V: TRBV30
size: NA
D: NA
CDR3: CAWSGGNTDTQYF
DNA: TGTGCCTGGAGTGGCGGGAACACAGATACGCAGTATTTT

J: TRBJ2-2
length: 15
V: TRBV27
size: NA
D: TRBD2
CDR3: CASKRRGERPGELFF
DNA: TGTGCCAGCAAACGACGGGGGGAAAGGCCCGGGGAGCTGTTTTTT

J: TRBJ2-3
length: 14
V: TRBV27
size: NA
D: TRBD2
CDR3: CASSWGLAADTQYF
DNA: TGTGCCAGCAGTTGGGGACTAGCGGCAGATACGCAGTATTTT

J: TRBJ2-1
length: 11
V: TRBV7-9
size: NA
D: NA
CDR3: CASSFLHEQFF
DNA: TGTGCCAGCAGCTTTCTCCATGAGCAGTTCTTC

J: TRBJ2-3
length: 15
V: TRBV11-2
size: NA
D: TRBD2
CDR3: CASSLAGGPSYTQYF
DNA: TGTGCCAGCAGCTTAGCGGGAGGGCCCTCATATACGCAGTATTTT

J: TRBJ2-3
length: 15
V: TRBV3-1/TRBV3-2
size: NA
D: NA
CDR3: CASSQQGAGTDTQYF
DNA: TGTGCCAGCAGTCAACAGGGCGCGGGCACAGATACGCAGTATTTT